This is a list of T cell receptor beta chains from one sample in a study of T cells in Graves' hyperthyroidism and ophthalmopathy. TCRdb reprocessed the multiplex PCR reads via MiXCR and lists one record per CDR3 protein. The table shows hundreds of thousands of distinct CDR3 sequences, with under 25% occurring only once. Material for sequencing was blood. Every receptor here comes from a man in his thirties or forties with Graves' ophthalmopathy. Both conserved end residues are part of each CDR3.

V gene	J gene	CDR3 protein
TRBV11-2	TRBJ2-1	CASETVLEGQTYNEQFF
TRBV7-9	TRBJ2-3	CASSAQRVTSTDTQYF
TRBV12-3/TRBV12-4	TRBJ2-7	CASSFRTYEQYF
TRBV3-1	TRBJ2-7	CASSNGLAGGWEQYF
TRBV25-1	TRBJ1-1	CASSGVSGYIPMNTEAFF
TRBV28	TRBJ2-1	CASVQTSGNNEQFF
TRBV20-1	TRBJ2-1	CSAISLAGNNEQFF
TRBV20-1	TRBJ2-6	CSARVQGLSSGANVLTF
TRBV4-1	TRBJ2-7	CASSLQRDLPYEQYF
TRBV20-1	TRBJ2-3	CSAPKLDTDTQYF
TRBV5-1	TRBJ2-1	CASSSQTSGSLNEQFF
TRBV11-2	TRBJ2-7	CASSFPGTGLFEQYF
TRBV4-3	TRBJ2-2	CASSQDSYTGELFF
TRBV5-4	TRBJ1-2	CASSGRPAGRKGDGYTF
TRBV30	TRBJ2-1	CAWSPDTSYNEQFF
TRBV30	TRBJ2-3	CAWSSVLTSGSSQYF
TRBV20-1	TRBJ1-2	CSASYGYTF
TRBV20-1	TRBJ2-1	CSATVQGLYNEQFF
TRBV28	TRBJ2-7	CASSFYPGQRYYEQYF
TRBV11-2	TRBJ2-5	CASSLVVGRETQYF
TRBV28	TRBJ1-5	CASRVIGTANQPQHF
TRBV4-1	TRBJ2-3	CASSQLGSDTQYF